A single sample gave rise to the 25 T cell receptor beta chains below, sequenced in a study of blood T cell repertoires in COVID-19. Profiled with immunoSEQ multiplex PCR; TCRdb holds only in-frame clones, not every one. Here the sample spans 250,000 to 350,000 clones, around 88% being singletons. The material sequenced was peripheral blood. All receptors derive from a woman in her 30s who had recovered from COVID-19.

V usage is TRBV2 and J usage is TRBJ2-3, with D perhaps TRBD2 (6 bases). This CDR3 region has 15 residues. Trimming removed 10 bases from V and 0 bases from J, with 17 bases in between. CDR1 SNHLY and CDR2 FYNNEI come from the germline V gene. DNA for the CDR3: TGTGCCACCCCCTGGGTGAGCGGGAGCACAGATACGCAGTATTTT. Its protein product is CATPWVSGSTDTQYF.

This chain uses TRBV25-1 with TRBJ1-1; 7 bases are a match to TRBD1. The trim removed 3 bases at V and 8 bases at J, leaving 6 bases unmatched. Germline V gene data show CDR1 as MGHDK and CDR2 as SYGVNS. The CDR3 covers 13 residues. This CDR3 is CASSEGQYTEAFF. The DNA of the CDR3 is TGTGCCAGCAGTGAGGGACAGTATACCGAAGCTTTCTTT. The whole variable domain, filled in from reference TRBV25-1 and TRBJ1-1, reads EADIYQTPRYLVIGTGKKITLECSQTMGHDKMYWYQQDPGMELHLIHYSYGVNSTEKGDLSSESTVSRIRTEHFPLTLESARPSHTSQYLCASSEGQYTEAFFGQGTRLTVV.

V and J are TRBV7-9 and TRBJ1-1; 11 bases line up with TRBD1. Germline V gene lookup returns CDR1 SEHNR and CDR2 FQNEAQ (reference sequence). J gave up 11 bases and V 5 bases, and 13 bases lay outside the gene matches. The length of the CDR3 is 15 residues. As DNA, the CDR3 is TGTGCCAGCAGCCCCGGACAGGGGGCTGACATTGAGGCTTTCTTT. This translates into CASSPGQGADIEAFF.

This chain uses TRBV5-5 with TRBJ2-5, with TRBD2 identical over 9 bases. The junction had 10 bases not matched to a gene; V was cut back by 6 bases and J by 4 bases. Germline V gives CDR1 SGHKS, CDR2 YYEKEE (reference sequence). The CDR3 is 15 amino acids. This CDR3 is CASIQREDPRETQYF. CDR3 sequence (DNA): TGTGCCAGCATCCAGCGGGAGGATCCCCGAGAGACCCAGTACTTC. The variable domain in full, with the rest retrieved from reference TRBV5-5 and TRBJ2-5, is DAGVTQSPTHLIKTRGQQVTLRCSPISGHKSVSWYQQVLGQGPQFIFQYYEKEERGRGNFPDRFSARQFPNYSSELNVNALLLGDSALYLCASIQREDPRETQYFGPGTRLLVL.

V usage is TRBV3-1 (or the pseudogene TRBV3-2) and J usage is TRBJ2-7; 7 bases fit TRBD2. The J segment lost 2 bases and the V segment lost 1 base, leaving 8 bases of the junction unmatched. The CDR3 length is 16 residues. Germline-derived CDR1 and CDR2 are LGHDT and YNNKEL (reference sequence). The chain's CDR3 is CASSQARPSGAYEQYF. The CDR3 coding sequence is TGTGCCAGCAGCCAAGCCCGACCTAGCGGAGCCTACGAGCAGTACTTC.

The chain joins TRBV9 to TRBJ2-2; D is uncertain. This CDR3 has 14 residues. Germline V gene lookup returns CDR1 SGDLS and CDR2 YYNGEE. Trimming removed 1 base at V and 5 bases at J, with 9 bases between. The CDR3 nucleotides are TGTGCCAGCAGCGTACCAGATCTGACCGGGGAGCTGTTTTTT. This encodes CASSVPDLTGELFF.

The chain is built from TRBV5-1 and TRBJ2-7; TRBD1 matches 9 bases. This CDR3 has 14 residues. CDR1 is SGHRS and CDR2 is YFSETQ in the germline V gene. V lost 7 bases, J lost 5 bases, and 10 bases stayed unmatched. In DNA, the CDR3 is TGCGCCAGCCTCAAGGGACAGGGAAGTGACGAGCAGTACTTC. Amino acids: CASLKGQGSDEQYF.

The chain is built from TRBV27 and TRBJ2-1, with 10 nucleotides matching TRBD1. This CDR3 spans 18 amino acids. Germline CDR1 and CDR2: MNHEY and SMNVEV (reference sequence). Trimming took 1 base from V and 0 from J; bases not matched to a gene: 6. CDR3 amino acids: CASSLFGTGEYSYNEQFF. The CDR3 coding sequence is TGTGCCAGCAGTTTATTTGGGACAGGGGAATACTCCTACAATGAGCAGTTCTTC.

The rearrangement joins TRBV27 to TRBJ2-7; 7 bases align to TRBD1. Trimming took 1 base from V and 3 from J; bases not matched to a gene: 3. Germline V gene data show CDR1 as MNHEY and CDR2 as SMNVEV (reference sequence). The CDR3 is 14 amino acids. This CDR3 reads CASSLYRGFYEQYF. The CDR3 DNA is TGTGCCAGCAGTTTATACAGGGGTTTCTACGAGCAGTACTTC.

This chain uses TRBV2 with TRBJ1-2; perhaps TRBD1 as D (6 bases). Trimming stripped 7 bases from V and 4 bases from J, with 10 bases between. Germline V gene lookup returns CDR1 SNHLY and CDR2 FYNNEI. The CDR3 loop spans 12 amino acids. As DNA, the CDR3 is TGTGCCAGCATCCAGGACAGCTATGGCTACACCTTC. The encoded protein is CASIQDSYGYTF. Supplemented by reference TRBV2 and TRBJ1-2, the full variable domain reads EPEVTQTPSHQVTQMGQEVILRCVPISNHLYFYWYRQILGQKVEFLVSFYNNEISEKSEIFDDQFSVERPDGSNFTLKIRSTKLEDSAMYFCASIQDSYGYTFGSGTRLTVV.

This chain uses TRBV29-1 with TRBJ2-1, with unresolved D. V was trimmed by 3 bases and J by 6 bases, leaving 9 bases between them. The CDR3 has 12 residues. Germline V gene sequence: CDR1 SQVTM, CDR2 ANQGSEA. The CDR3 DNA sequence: TGCAGCGTTGAGTTACAGCTCAATGAGCAGTTCTTC. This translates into CSVELQLNEQFF.

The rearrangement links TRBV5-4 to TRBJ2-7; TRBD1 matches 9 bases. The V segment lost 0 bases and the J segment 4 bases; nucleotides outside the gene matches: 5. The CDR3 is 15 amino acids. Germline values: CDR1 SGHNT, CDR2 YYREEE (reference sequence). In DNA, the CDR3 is TGTGCCAGCAGCTTGGACAGGGGGCGAGTTTACGAGCAGTACTTC. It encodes CASSLDRGRVYEQYF. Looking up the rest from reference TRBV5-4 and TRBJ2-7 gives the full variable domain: ETGVTQSPTHLIKTRGQQVTLRCSSQSGHNTVSWYQQALGQGPQFIFQYYREEENGRGNFPPRFSGLQFPNYSSELNVNALELDDSALYLCASSLDRGRVYEQYFGPGTRLTVT.

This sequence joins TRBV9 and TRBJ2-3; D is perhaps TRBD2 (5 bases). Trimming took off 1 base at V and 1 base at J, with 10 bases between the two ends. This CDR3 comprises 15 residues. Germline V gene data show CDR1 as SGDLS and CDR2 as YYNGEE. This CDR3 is CASSVSSGRTDTQYF. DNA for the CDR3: TGTGCCAGCAGCGTATCCAGCGGCCGCACAGATACGCAGTATTTT. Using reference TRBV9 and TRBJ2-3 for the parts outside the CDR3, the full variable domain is DSGVTQTPKHLITATGQRVTLRCSPRSGDLSVYWYQQSLDQGLQFLIQYYNGEERAKGNILERFSAQQFPDLHSELNLSSLELGDSALYFCASSVSSGRTDTQYFGPGTRLTVL.

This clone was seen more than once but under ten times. The CDR3 sequence is CASSLPPRGVLQYEQYF. Here the CDR3 DNA reads TGCGCCAGCAGCTTACCCCCACGGGGGGTCTTACAGTACGAGCAGTACTTC. The chain joins TRBV5-1 to TRBJ2-7; TRBD2 agrees at 7 bases. The V gene's germline CDR1 is SGHRS and CDR2 YFSETQ. This CDR3 comprises 17 residues. V lost 2 bases to trimming and J lost 4 bases; unmatched junction nucleotides: 15.

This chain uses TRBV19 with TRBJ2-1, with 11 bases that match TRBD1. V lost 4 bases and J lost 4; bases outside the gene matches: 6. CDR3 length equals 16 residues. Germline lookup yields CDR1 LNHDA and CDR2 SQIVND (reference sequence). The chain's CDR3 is CASSRDRGSQYNEQFF. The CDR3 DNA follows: TGTGCCAGTAGTAGGGACAGGGGGTCGCAATACAATGAGCAGTTCTTC.

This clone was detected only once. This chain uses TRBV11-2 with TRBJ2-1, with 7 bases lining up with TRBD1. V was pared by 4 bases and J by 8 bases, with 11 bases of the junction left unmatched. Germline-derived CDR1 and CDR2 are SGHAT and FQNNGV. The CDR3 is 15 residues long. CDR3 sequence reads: CASSSTPTGAHEQFF. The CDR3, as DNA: TGTGCCAGCAGCTCAACCCCCACAGGGGCGCATGAGCAGTTCTTC.

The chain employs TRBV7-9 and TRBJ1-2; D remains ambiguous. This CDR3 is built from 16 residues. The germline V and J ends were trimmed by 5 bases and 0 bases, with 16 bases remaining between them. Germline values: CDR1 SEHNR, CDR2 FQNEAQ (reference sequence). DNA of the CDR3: TGTGCCAGCAGCCCTACAGCTGTAGGCCCTAACTATGGCTACACCTTC. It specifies CASSPTAVGPNYGYTF.

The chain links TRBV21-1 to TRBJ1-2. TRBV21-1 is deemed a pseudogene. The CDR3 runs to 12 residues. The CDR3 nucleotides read TGTGCCAGCAGCAAAGCCGGCTATGGCTACACCTTC. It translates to CASSKAGYGYTF.

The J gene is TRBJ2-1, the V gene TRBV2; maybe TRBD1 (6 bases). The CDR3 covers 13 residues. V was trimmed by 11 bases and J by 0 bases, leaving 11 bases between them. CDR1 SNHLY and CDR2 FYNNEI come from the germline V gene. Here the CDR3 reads CAGVQGSYNEQFF. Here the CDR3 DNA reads TGTGCCGGAGTACAGGGCTCCTACAATGAGCAGTTCTTC.

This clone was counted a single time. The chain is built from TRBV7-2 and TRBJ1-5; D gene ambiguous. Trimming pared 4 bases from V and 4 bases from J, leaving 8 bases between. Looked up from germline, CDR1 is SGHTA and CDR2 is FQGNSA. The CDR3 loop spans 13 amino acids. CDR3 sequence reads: CASSSGWNQPQHF. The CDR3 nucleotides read TGTGCCAGCAGCTCAGGTTGGAATCAGCCCCAGCATTTT.

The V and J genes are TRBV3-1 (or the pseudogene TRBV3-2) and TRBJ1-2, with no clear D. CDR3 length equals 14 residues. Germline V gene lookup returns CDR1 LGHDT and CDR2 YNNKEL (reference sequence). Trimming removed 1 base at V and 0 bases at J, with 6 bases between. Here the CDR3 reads CASSQGSTNYGYTF. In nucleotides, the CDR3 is TGTGCCAGCAGCCAAGGCTCTACTAACTATGGCTACACCTTC.

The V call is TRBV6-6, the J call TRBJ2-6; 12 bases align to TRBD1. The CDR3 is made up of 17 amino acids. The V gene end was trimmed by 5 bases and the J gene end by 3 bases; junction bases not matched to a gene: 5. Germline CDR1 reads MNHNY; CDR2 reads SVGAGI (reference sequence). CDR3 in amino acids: CASSPGQGAVGANVLTF. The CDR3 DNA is TGTGCCAGCAGTCCGGGACAGGGGGCGGTTGGGGCCAACGTCCTGACTTTC.

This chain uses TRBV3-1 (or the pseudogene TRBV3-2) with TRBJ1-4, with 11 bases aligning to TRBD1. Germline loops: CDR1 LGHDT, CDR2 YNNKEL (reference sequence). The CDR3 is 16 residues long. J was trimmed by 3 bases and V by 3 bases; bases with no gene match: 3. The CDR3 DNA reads TGTGCCAGCAGCCAGGGGACAGGGGGAGCTAATGAAAAACTGTTTTTT. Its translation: CASSQGTGGANEKLFF.

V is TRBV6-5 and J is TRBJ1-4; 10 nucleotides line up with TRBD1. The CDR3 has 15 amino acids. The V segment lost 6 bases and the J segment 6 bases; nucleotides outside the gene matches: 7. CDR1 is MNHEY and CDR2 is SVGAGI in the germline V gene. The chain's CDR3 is CASSLETGGDEKLFF. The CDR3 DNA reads TGTGCCAGCAGCCTAGAGACAGGGGGCGATGAAAAACTGTTTTTT.

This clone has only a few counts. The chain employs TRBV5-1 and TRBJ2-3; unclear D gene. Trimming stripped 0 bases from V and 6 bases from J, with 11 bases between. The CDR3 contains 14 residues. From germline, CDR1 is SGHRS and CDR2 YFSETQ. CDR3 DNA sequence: TGCGCCAGCAGCTTGGCAATACAGACCGATACGCAGTATTTT. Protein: CASSLAIQTDTQYF.